A single sample gave rise to the 18 T cell receptor beta chains below, sequenced in a study of T cell repertoires in ileal Crohn's disease. Sample time point: inflamed ileum from the surgical specimen. Using immunoSEQ multiplex PCR, the repertoire was profiled, and TCRdb retains in-frame clones only, with some absent. The table lists about 14,000 clones, less than 85% of them singletons. Material for sequencing was ileal tissue. These receptor sequences come from an adult with Crohn's disease.

The chain carries TRBV5-6 and TRBJ1-2; D gene unclear. Germline V gene data show CDR1 as SGHDT and CDR2 as YYEEEE. The CDR3 spans 13 residues. V lost 0 bases and J 1 base, leaving 4 bases between the germline ends. CDR3 amino acids: CASSLGLNYGYTF. The DNA for the CDR3 is TGTGCCAGCAGCTTGGGCCTTAACTATGGCTACACCTTC. The full variable domain, in which reference TRBV5-6 and TRBJ1-2 provide the parts outside the CDR3, is DAGVTQSPTHLIKTRGQQVTLRCSPKSGHDTVSWYQQALGQGPQFIFQYYEEEERQRGNFPDRFSGHQFPNYSSELNVNALLLGDSALYLCASSLGLNYGYTFGSGTRLTVV.

This clone occurred a few times. The V gene is TRBV7-9, the J gene TRBJ2-3; 11 nucleotides agree with TRBD1. The ends lost 2 bases at V and 4 bases at J; junction bases unmatched: 2. Germline-derived CDR1 and CDR2 are SEHNR and FQNEAQ (reference sequence). The CDR3 has 15 residues. CDR3 nucleotides: TGTGCCAGCAGCTTATGGGACAGGGGGGCAGATACGCAGTATTTT. Its protein is CASSLWDRGADTQYF.

This clone has more than one count but fewer than ten. The chain has TRBV4-1 and TRBJ2-2; no clear D. V was pared by 6 bases and J by 6 bases, with 11 bases between. Germline V lookup: CDR1 MGHRA, CDR2 YSYEKL. The CDR3 has 13 residues. The CDR3 DNA sequence: TGCGCCAGCAGTAAGGACCTGGCCGGGGAGCTGTTTTTT. It translates to CASSKDLAGELFF.

The rearrangement uses TRBV5-6 and TRBJ1-1, with D unclear. Trimming left V 3 bases short and J 3 bases short, with 15 bases between. The CDR3 totals 15 residues. The germline V gene has CDR1 SGHDT and CDR2 YYEEEE. CDR3 loop: CASSSGIGPYTEAFF. CDR3 in DNA: TGTGCCAGCAGCTCCGGGATCGGACCTTACACTGAAGCTTTCTTT.

This chain uses TRBV6-5 with TRBJ2-7; TRBD1 aligns across 8 bases. Germline CDR1 MNHEY, CDR2 SVGAGI. CDR3 length: 16 residues. V was clipped by 0 bases and J by 2 bases; unmatched bases: 6. The CDR3 is CASSYSRQGPTYEQYF. For the CDR3, the DNA is TGTGCCAGCAGTTACTCCAGACAGGGGCCTACCTACGAGCAGTACTTC.

This clone has a handful of counts. V gene TRBV6-5 combines with J gene TRBJ1-1; D is perhaps TRBD1 (6 bases). Germline V gene sequence: CDR1 MNHEY, CDR2 SVGAGI. The CDR3 extends over 11 amino acids. V lost 5 bases and J 5 bases, leaving 6 bases between the germline ends. This chain's CDR3 is CASSQGTEAFF. Written as DNA, the CDR3 is TGTGCCAGCAGTCAGGGGACTGAAGCTTTCTTT.

Turning to this clone: The identical CDR3 is also encoded by other nucleotide sequences in the sample. This chain uses TRBV2 with TRBJ2-2; D is possibly TRBD2 (6 bases). V lost 5 bases and J 7 bases, leaving 17 bases between the germline ends. The CDR3 is made up of 15 amino acids. Germline V gene lookup returns CDR1 SNHLY and CDR2 FYNNEI. The CDR3 loop reads CASSNLASMSGELFF. The CDR3 DNA reads TGTGCCAGCAGTAACCTAGCGTCAATGAGCGGGGAGCTGTTTTTT.

The V call is TRBV5-1, the J call TRBJ2-7; no clear D. The V end was cut by 2 bases, the J end by 0 bases, with 9 bases between. Germline assignment: CDR1 SGHRS and CDR2 YFSETQ. The CDR3 loop spans 14 amino acids. CDR3 coding DNA: TGCGCCAGCAGCTTTTACTACCCCTCCTACGAGCAGTACTTC. Amino acids: CASSFYYPSYEQYF.

The chain joins TRBV29-1 to TRBJ1-2, with D possibly being TRBD1 (5 bases). The CDR3 has 13 amino acids. The germline gives CDR1 SQVTM, CDR2 ANQGSEA. Trimming removed 2 bases at V and 3 bases at J, with 10 bases between. Here the CDR3 DNA reads TGCAGCGTTGAATCGGGGGAGGACTATGGCTACACCTTC. Its protein product is CSVESGEDYGYTF.

This chain joins TRBV7-9 and TRBJ1-2; 8 positions agree with TRBD1. V lost 3 bases and J lost 4; bases outside the gene matches: 7. Germline loops: CDR1 SEHNR, CDR2 FQNEAQ (reference sequence). This CDR3 has 15 residues. CDR3 sequence reads: CASSLTGQGGYGYTF. In nucleotides, the CDR3 is TGTGCCAGCAGCTTGACCGGACAGGGCGGCTATGGCTACACCTTC.

This clone is medium-sized by share. This sequence joins TRBV30 and TRBJ1-2; TRBD1 might be the D (5 bases). CDR1 GTSNPN and CDR2 SVGIG come from the germline V gene (reference sequence). Trimming cost V 8 bases and J 8 bases, with 27 bases left between them. The CDR3 totals 15 residues. The CDR3 nucleotides read TGTGCCGCCACCGGGGACCTATCAATTTCGCAGGGCTACACCTTC. The encoded protein is CAATGDLSISQGYTF.

This CDR3 is CASSSQGRTDTQYF. For the CDR3, the DNA is TGTGCCAGCTCATCTCAGGGACGCACAGATACGCAGTATTTT. The chain joins TRBV18 to TRBJ2-3; D is possibly TRBD1 or TRBD2 (5 bases each). Germline CDR1 KGHSH, CDR2 LQKENI. The V end was cut by 5 bases, the J end by 1 base, with 10 bases between. CDR3 length: 14 amino acids.

The J gene is TRBJ1-5, the V gene TRBV30, with no clear D. In germline, CDR1 is GTSNPN, CDR2 SVGIG (reference sequence). Trimming shortened V by 0 bases and J by 4 bases, and 7 bases separated the two germline ends. CDR3 length: 13 amino acids. The CDR3 is CAWSVADNQPQHF. In DNA form, the CDR3 reads TGTGCCTGGAGTGTGGCTGATAATCAGCCCCAGCATTTT.

This chain joins TRBV10-3 and TRBJ1-1; the D gene is possibly TRBD1 (5 bases). In germline, CDR1 is ENHRY, CDR2 SYGVKD. The V end lost 0 bases, the J end lost 6 bases, and 11 bases lay between the germline ends. CDR3 length: 14 amino acids. CDR3 sequence reads: CAISESGKGAEAFF. DNA of the CDR3: TGTGCCATCAGTGAGTCCGGGAAAGGGGCTGAAGCTTTCTTT.

The chain is built from TRBV27 and TRBJ2-7, with TRBD1 as a possible D gene (6 bases). Germline V CDR1 and CDR2: MNHEY, SMNVEV (reference sequence). With 3 bases removed from V and 6 bases from J, the gap between germline ends came to 21 bases. The CDR3 contains 16 residues. Here the CDR3 DNA reads TGTGCCAGCAGTTTCGCATTTGCTACAGGGCAGGGCGAGCAGTACTTC. Encoded protein: CASSFAFATGQGEQYF.

This chain links TRBV6-6 with TRBJ1-5; 7 nucleotides match TRBD1. V lost 6 bases, J lost 7 bases, and 9 bases stayed unmatched. The germline CDR1 and CDR2 sequences are MNHNY and SVGAGI (reference sequence). CDR3 length: 14 residues. CDR3 in DNA: TGTGCCAGCAGCCCCGGAACAGGGGAACAGCCCCAGCATTTT. Translation gives CASSPGTGEQPQHF.

This clone counts as medium-sized. The chain links TRBV10-2 to TRBJ2-7; TRBD1 aligns across 9 bases. CDR1 and CDR2 from the germline V gene are WSHSY and SAAADI. CDR3 length: 16 amino acids. With 6 bases clipped from V and 3 bases from J, the junction kept 12 bases outside the gene matches. CDR3 DNA: TGCGCCAGCAGCCACGGCCTCCTGACAGGGGGCTACGAGCAGTACTTC. Its protein product is CASSHGLLTGGYEQYF.

The table lists this clone with a few counts. The V call is TRBV29-1, the J call TRBJ1-2; D is undetermined. V was trimmed by 1 base and J by 4 bases, leaving 7 bases between them. Germline V lookup: CDR1 SQVTM, CDR2 ANQGSEA. The CDR3 totals 12 residues. CDR3 sequence (DNA): TGCAGCGTTGAAGGGGGTGGCTATGGCTACACCTTC. This codes for CSVEGGGYGYTF.